This T cell receptor beta chain comes out of a study of T cell responses to AZD1222 COVID-19 vaccine. Study outcomes and limitations: Repertoire sampling was restricted to post-peak T cell response timepoints.

For this clone: Its antigen remains unknown.

The protocol was immunoSEQ multiplex PCR, while the TCRdb copy is restricted to in-frame clones and leaves out a portion. The sample yields 100,000 to 150,000 clones, approximately 90% seen once. This CDR3 spans 15 amino acids. Germline loops: CDR1 MNHEY, CDR2 SMNVEV (reference sequence). V lost 0 bases and J 3 bases, leaving 12 bases between the germline ends. V gene TRBV27 combines with J gene TRBJ2-7; the D gene is possibly TRBD2 (6 bases). This material consisted of peripheral blood, taken on day 0 of AZD1222 vaccination. This receptor was identified in an adult in good health. In DNA form, the CDR3 reads TGTGCCAGCAGTTTATCGATGGCGGGAAGCTACGAGCAGTACTTC. Protein sequence: CASSLSMAGSYEQYF.